The rows below give T cell receptor beta chains drawn from one sample of a study of blood T cell repertoires in COVID-19. Measured with immunoSEQ multiplex PCR; TCRdb has only the in-frame clones, and not every one. The sample carries 250,000 to 300,000 clones, over 75% recorded once. Sequenced: peripheral blood. The receptors here all came from a man aged 50-60 years with active or convalescent COVID-19. The CDR3 runs from the conserved cysteine through the conserved F or W. A D gene is named only where the DNA matches it firmly. Only some rows state a clone size, as once, few, many or a class for expanded clones.

D	size	V	J	DNA	CDR3
TRBD1	-	TRBV20-1	TRBJ1-5	TGCAGTGCTAGTCAGGGGGCTGATCAGCCCCAGCATTTT	CSASQGADQPQHF
-	-	TRBV5-1	TRBJ2-7	TGCGCCAGCAGCCCCGGGGGAGCCTACGAGCAGTACTTC	CASSPGGAYEQYF
TRBD2	-	TRBV6-5	TRBJ2-1	TGTGCCAGTAGGACTAGCGGGAGAGATGAGCAGTTCTTC	CASRTSGRDEQFF
-	-	TRBV2	TRBJ2-7	TGTGCCAGCTCGGGACTCTACGAGCAGTACTTC	CASSGLYEQYF
TRBD1	-	TRBV19	TRBJ1-5	TGTGCCAGTAGTCAGGGGGTACAGCCCCAGCATTTT	CASSQGVQPQHF
-	-	TRBV30	TRBJ2-2	TGTGCCTGGAGTGTCCGGGGAACCGGGGAGCTGTTTTTT	CAWSVRGTGELFF
-	-	TRBV28	TRBJ2-1	TGTGCCAGCAGTTCGGTGAAGAATGAGCAGTTCTTC	CASSSVKNEQFF
-	-	TRBV29-1	TRBJ2-5	TGCAGCGTTGAATTGAGTTCGAAGACCCAGTACTTC	CSVELSSKTQYF
-	-	TRBV9	TRBJ2-7	TGTGCCAGCAGCGTAGGGGTGCAGACATACGAGCAGTACTTC	CASSVGVQTYEQYF
-	few	TRBV5-8	TRBJ2-1	TGTGCCAGCAGCTCCAGGGCCTTGGGTGAGCAGTTCTTC	CASSSRALGEQFF
-	-	TRBV9	TRBJ1-6	TGTGCCAGCAGCGCCAGCTATAATTCACCCCTCCACTTT	CASSASYNSPLHF
TRBD2	-	TRBV7-9	TRBJ2-1	TGTGCCAGCAGCCACCGGGACTACTCCTACAATGAGCAGTTCTTC	CASSHRDYSYNEQFF
TRBD1	-	TRBV6-5	TRBJ2-1	TGTGCCAGCAATCTTAGGACAGGCTCTTACAATGAGCAGTTCTTC	CASNLRTGSYNEQFF
-	-	TRBV7-3	TRBJ2-3	TGTGCCAGCAGTCCGACTAGGGGAGTGGGTGGCACGCAGTATTTT	CASSPTRGVGGTQYF
TRBD2	-	TRBV24-1	TRBJ2-3	TGTGCCACCAGTGGAGGAGCGGGACCCGCAGATACGCAGTATTTT	CATSGGAGPADTQYF
-	once	TRBV5-5	TRBJ1-2	-	CASSADRVGPGYTF
-	-	TRBV19	TRBJ2-5	TGTGCCAGTAGAAATCTCGCGTCCCAGGGGACCCAGTACTTC	CASRNLASQGTQYF
-	-	TRBV6-2/TRBV6-3	TRBJ2-6	TGTGCCAGCAGTTTTACCGGAGCGTCTGGGGCCAACGTCCTGACTTTC	CASSFTGASGANVLTF
TRBD1	-	TRBV29-1	TRBJ2-7	TGCAGCGTTACCCGACAGGGGGCGGTTGGGGAGCAGTACTTC	CSVTRQGAVGEQYF
TRBD2	-	TRBV27	TRBJ2-7	TGTGCCAGCAGTTTAGGGAGGGTGATCCCCTACGAGCAGTACTTC	CASSLGRVIPYEQYF
TRBD1	-	TRBV30	TRBJ1-2	TGTGCCTGGAGGGGCGGGCAGGGGGCTTTTGGCTACACCTTC	CAWRGGQGAFGYTF
-	-	TRBV27	TRBJ1-1	TGTGCCAGCGGCTATCTTACGGGCACTGAAGCTTTCTTT	CASGYLTGTEAFF
TRBD2	-	TRBV3-1/TRBV3-2	TRBJ2-5	TGTGCCAGCGGGGGACTAGCTCAAGAGACCCAGTACTTC	CASGGLAQETQYF
-	-	TRBV7-2	TRBJ1-1	TGTGCCAGCAGCACCTACAACGGGGGTACTGAAGCTTTCTTT	CASSTYNGGTEAFF
TRBD1	-	TRBV5-1	TRBJ1-1	TGCGCCAGCAGCTCGGGACAGGGAATGAACACTGAAGCTTTCTTT	CASSSGQGMNTEAFF
TRBD1	-	TRBV7-9	TRBJ1-2	TGTGCCAGCAGCTCGGACAGGGGGCGAAACTATGGCTACACCTTC	CASSSDRGRNYGYTF
-	once	TRBV24-1	TRBJ1-1	TGTGCCACCAGTGGGCAGGGGAACACTGAAGCTTTCTTT	CATSGQGNTEAFF
TRBD2	-	TRBV10-2	TRBJ2-5	TGCGCCAGCAGTGGGACTAGCGGGACCCAAGAGACCCAGTACTTC	CASSGTSGTQETQYF